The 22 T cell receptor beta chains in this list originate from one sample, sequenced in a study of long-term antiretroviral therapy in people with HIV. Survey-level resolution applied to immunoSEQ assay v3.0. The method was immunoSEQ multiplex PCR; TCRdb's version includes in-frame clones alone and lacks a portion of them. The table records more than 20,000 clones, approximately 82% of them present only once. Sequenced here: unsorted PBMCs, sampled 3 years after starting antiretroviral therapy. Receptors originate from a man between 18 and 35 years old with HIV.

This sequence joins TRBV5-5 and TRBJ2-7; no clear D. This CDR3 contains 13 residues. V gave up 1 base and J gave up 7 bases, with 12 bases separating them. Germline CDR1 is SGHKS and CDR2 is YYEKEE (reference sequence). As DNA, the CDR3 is TGTGCCAGCAGCTTGTATCGCCCTGGGGAGCAGTACGTC. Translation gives CASSLYRPGEQYV.

CDR3 sequence reads: CASSIVGQGTQYF. In nucleotides, the CDR3 is TGTGCCAGTAGTATAGTTGGTCAGGGAACGCAGTATTTT. The rearrangement joins TRBV19 to TRBJ2-3; D might be TRBD1 (5 bases). Trimming cost V 1 base and J 9 bases, with 11 bases left between them. Germline CDR1 LNHDA, CDR2 SQIVND (reference sequence). This CDR3 spans 13 amino acids.

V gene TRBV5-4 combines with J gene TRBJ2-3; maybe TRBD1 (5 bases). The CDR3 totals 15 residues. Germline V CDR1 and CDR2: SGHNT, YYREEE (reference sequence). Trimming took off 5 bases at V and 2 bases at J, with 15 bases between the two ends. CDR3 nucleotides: TGTGCCAGCAGGCGTAAGGACATCTCCACAGATACGCAGTATTTT. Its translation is CASRRKDISTDTQYF.

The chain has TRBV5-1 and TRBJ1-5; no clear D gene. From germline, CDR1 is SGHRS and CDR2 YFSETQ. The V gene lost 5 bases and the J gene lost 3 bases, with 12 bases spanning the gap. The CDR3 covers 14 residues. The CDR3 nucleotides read TGCGCCAGCAGAAGAGGGCCCGACAATCAGCCCCAGCATTTT. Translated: CASRRGPDNQPQHF.

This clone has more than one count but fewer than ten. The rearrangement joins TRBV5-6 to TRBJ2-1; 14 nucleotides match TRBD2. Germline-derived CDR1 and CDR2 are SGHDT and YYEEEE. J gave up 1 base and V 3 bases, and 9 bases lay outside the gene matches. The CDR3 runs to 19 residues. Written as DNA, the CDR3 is TGTGCCAGCAGCTCTCCGGGACTAGCGGGGGCAACTTCCTACAATGAGCAGTTCTTC. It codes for CASSSPGLAGATSYNEQFF.

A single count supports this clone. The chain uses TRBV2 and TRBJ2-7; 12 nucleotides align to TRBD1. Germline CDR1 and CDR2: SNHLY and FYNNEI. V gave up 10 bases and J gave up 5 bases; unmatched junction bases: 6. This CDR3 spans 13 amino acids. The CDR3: CATTGTGGHEQYV. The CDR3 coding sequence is TGTGCCACCACCGGGACAGGGGGCCACGAGCAGTACGTC.

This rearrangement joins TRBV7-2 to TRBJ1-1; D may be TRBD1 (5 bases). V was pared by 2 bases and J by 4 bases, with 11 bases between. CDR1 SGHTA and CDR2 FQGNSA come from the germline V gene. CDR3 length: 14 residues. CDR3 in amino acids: CASSLISGPTEAFF. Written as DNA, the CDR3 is TGTGCCAGCAGCTTAATATCGGGACCCACTGAAGCTTTCTTT.

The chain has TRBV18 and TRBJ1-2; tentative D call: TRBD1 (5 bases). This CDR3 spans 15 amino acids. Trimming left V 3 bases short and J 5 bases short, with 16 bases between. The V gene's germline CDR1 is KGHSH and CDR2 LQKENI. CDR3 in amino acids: CASSPPPGQFYGYTF. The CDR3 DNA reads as TGTGCCAGCTCACCGCCTCCGGGGCAGTTTTATGGCTACACCTTC.

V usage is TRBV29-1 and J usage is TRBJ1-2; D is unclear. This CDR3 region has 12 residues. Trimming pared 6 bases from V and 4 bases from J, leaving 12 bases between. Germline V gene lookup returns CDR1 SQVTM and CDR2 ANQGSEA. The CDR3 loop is CSVTTPSYGYTF. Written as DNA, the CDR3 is TGCAGCGTCACCACACCGTCCTATGGCTACACCTTC.

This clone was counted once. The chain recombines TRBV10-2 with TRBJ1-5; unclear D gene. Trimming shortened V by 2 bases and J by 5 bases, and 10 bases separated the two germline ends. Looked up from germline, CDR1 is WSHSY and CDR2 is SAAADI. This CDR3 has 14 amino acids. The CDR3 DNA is TGCGCCAGCAGTGAGAGTGACGGGTATCAGCCCCAGCATTTT. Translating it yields CASSESDGYQPQHF.

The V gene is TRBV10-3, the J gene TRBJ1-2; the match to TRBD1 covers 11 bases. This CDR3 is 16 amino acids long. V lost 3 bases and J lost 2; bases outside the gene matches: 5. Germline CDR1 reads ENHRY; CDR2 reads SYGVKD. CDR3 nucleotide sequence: TGTGCCATCAGTGATCCCGGGACAGGGGGGAACTATGGCTACACCTTC. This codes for CAISDPGTGGNYGYTF.

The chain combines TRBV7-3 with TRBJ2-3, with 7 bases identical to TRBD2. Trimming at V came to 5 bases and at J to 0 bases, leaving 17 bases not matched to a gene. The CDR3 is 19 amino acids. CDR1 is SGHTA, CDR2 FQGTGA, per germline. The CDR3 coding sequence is TGTGCCAGCAGCATGCCGGGAGGTATAGGCGGGACTAGCACAGATACGCAGTATTTT. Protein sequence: CASSMPGGIGGTSTDTQYF. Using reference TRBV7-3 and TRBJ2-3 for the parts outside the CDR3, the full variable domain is GAGVSQTPSNKVTEKGKYVELRCDPISGHTALYWYRQSLGQGPEFLIYFQGTGAADDSGLPNDRFFAVRPEGSVSTLKIQRTERGDSAVYLCASSMPGGIGGTSTDTQYFGPGTRLTVL.

The CDR3 loop reads CASSFRTGNTEAFF. As DNA, the CDR3 is TGTGCCAGCAGTTTTCGGACAGGGAACACTGAAGCTTTCTTT. This chain connects TRBV6-6 to TRBJ1-1; 7 bases agree with TRBD1. Trimming cost V 4 bases and J 1 base; bases outside gene matches: 3. This CDR3 comprises 14 residues. CDR1 is MNHNY, CDR2 SVGAGI, per germline (reference sequence).

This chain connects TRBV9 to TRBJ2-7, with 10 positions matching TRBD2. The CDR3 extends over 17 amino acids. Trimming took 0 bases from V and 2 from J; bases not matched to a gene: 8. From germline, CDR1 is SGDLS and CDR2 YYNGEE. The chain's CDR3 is CASSVDSLAGVPYEQYF. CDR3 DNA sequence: TGTGCCAGCAGCGTAGATAGTCTAGCGGGGGTACCCTACGAGCAGTACTTC.

For the CDR3, the DNA is TGTGCCAGCAGCGGGACGGGGACAAATCAGCCCCAGCATTTT. Its translation is CASSGTGTNQPQHF. V is TRBV2 and J is TRBJ1-5, with D possibly being TRBD1 (6 bases). V was shortened by 6 bases and J by 4 bases, with 13 bases between the two germline ends. The CDR3 is 14 residues long. CDR1 is SNHLY and CDR2 is FYNNEI in the germline V gene.

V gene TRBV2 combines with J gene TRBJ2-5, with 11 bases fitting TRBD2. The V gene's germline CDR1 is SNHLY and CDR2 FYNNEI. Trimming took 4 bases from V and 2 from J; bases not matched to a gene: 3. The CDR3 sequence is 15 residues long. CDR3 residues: CASSAGTSGQETQYF. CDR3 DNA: TGTGCCAGCAGTGCCGGGACTAGCGGACAAGAGACCCAGTACTTC.

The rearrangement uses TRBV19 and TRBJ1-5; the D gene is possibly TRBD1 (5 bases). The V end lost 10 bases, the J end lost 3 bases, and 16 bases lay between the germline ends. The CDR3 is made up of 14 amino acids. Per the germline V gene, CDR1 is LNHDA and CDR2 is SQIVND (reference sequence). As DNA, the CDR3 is TGTGCCACAAAGGCCCGGGGGGACAATCAGCCCCAGCATTTT. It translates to CATKARGDNQPQHF.

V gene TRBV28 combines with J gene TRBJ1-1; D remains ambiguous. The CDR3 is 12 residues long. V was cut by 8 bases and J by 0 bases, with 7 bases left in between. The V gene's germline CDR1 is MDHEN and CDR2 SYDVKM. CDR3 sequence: CASWALNTEAFF. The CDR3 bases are TGTGCCAGCTGGGCCCTGAACACTGAAGCTTTCTTT.

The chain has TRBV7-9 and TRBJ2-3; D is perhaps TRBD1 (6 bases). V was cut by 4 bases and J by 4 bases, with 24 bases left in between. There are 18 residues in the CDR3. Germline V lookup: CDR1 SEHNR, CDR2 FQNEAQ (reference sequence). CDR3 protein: CASSYQQEAGVFADTQYF. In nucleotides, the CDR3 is TGTGCCAGCAGCTATCAACAAGAGGCAGGGGTGTTCGCAGATACGCAGTATTTT.

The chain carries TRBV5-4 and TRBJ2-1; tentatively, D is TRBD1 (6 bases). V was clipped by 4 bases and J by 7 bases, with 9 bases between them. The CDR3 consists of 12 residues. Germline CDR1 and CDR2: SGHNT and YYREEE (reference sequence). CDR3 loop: CASSPTGNEQFF. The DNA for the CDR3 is TGTGCCAGCAGCCCTACAGGGAATGAGCAGTTCTTC.

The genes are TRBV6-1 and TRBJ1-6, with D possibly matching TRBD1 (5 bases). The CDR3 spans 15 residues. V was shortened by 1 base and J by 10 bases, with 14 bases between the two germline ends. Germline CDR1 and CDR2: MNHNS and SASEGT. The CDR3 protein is CASSEERGGNSPLHF. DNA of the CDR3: TGTGCCAGCAGTGAAGAACGGGGGGGTAACTCACCCCTCCACTTT.

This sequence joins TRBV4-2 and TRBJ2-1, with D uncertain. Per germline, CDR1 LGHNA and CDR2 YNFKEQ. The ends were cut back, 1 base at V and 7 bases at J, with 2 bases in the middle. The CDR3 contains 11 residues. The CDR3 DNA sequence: TGTGCCAGCAGCCAAGGGAATGAGCAGTTCTTC. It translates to CASSQGNEQFF.